This T cell receptor beta chain was retrieved from a study of cytomegalovirus exposure and HLA in healthy donors. Looking at the study overall: Earlier sequencing of 150 million to 200 million T cells yielded approximately 120 million unique TCR beta sequences.

The CDR3 extends over 14 amino acids. Germline CDR1 is MNHEY and CDR2 is SVGAGI. Trimming cost V 6 bases and J 3 bases; bases outside gene matches: 5. Primers for the PCR totalled 60 Vbeta and 13 Jbeta. TCRdb's copy holds only in-frame clones and misses some; the assay was immunoSEQ multiplex PCR. This table holds roughly 130,000 clones, about 80% found once. Study-wide findings and caveats: Exclusion as indistinguishable affected some V segments, including TRBV6-2 and TRBV6-3. 164 TCR beta chains were listed as cytomegalovirus-associated.

Turning to this clone: Its antigen remains unknown.

The chain is built from TRBV6-5 and TRBJ1-2, with TRBD1 matching 9 bases. Sequencing was done on a sample of PBMCs. The TCR originated in a girl aged 2 to 9 in good health and CMV-seronegative. In DNA form, the CDR3 reads TGTGCCAGCAGCCTACAGGGGGCGGACTATGGCTACACCTTC. It is translated as CASSLQGADYGYTF.